The source of this TCR beta chain is a study of CD8 T cells in acute hepatitis C reinfection. Regarding the study as a whole: All groups preferentially used TRBV04 and TRBV06, which was not due to overrepresentation in the naive pool.

This table comes from immunoSEQ multiplex PCR, and its TCRdb copy is limited to in-frame clones, with some not included. The sample gives over a thousand clones, around three fifths of which show up once; 11% is in the top ten. V was cut by 9 bases and J by 4 bases, with 21 bases left in between. This CDR3 comprises 15 residues. CDR1 LNHDA and CDR2 SQIVND come from the germline V gene (reference sequence). The time point was: at least 347 days after estimated infection, following spontaneous clearance. Sequencing of hepatitis C virus-specific cells was done ex vivo rather than after in vitro expansion. This clone was seen only a few times.

Sequences were derived from HCV NS3-1073 tetramer-sorted CD8+ T cells from PBMCs, sampled at follow-up. This clonotype was sampled from a man aged 35 to 55 who spontaneously cleared hepatitis C infection. J is TRBJ1-2 and V is TRBV19; D is uncertain. CDR3 in amino acids: CARLRLYRKVYGYTF. CDR3 coding DNA: TGTGCCAGACTTAGACTCTACCGCAAAGTCTATGGCTACACCTTC.